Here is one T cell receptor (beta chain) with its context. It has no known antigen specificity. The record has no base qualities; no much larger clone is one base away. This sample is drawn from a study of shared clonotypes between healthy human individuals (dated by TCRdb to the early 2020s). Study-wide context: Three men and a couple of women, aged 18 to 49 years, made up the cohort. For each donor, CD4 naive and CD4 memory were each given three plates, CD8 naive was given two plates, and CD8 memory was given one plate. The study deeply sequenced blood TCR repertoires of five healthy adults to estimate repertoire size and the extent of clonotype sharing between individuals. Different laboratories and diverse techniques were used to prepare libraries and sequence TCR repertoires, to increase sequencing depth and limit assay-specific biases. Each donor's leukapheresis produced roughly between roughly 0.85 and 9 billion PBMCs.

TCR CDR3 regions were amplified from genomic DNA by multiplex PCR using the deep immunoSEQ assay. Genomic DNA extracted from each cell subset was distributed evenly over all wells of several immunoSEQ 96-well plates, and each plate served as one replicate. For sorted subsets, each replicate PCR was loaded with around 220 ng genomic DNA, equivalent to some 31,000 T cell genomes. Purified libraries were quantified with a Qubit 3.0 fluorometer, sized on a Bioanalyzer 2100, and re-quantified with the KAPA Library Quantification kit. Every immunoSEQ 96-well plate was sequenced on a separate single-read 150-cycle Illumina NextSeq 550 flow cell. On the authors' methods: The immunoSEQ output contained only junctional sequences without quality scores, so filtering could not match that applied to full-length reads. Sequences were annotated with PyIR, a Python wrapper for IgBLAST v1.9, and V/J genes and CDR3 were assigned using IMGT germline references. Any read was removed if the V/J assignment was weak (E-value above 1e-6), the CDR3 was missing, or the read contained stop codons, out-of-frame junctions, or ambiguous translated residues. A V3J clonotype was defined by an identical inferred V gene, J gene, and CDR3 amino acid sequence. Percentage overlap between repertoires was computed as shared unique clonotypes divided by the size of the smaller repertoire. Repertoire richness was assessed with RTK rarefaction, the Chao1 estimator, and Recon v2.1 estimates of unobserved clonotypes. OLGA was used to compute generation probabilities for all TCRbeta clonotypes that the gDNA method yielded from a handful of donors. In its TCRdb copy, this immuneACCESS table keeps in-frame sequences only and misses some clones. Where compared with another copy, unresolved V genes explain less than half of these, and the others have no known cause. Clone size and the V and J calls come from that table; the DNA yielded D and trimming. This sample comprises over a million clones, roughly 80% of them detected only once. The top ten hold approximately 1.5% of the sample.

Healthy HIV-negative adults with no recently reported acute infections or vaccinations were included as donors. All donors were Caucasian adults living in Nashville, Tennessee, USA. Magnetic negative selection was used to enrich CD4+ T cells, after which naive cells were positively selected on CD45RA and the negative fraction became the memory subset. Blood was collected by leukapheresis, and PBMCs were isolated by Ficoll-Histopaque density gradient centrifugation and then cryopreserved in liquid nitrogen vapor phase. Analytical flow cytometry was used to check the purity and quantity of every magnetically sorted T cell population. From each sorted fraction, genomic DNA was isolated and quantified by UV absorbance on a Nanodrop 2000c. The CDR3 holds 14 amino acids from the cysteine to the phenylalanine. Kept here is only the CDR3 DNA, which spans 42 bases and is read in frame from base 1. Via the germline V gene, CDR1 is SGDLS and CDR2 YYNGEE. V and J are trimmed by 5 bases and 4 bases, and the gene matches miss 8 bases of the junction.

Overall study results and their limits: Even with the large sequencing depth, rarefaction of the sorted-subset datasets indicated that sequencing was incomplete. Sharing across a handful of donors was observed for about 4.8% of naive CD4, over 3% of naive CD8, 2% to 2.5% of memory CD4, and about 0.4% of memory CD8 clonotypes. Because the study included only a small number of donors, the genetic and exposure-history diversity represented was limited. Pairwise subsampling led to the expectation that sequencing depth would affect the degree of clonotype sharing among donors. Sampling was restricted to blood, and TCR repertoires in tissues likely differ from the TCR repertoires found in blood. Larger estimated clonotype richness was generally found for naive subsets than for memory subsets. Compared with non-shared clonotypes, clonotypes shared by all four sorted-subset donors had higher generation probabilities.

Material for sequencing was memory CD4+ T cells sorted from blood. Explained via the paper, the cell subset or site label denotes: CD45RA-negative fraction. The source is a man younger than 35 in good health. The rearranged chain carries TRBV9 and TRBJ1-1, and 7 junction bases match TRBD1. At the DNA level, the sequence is TGTGCCAGCAGTCCCGCAGGGGGAAGCACTGAAGCTTTCTTT. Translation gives CASSPAGGSTEAFF.